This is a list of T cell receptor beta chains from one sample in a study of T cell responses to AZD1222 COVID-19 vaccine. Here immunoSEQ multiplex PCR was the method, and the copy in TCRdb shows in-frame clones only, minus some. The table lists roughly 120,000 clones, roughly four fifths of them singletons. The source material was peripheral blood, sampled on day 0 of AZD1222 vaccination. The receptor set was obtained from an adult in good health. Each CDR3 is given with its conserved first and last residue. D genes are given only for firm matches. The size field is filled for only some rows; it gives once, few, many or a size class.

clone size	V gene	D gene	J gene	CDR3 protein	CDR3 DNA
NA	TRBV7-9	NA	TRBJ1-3	CASSSGNTIYF	TGTGCCAGCAGCTCTGGAAACACCATATATTTT
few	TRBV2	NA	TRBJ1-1	CASSIQSTEAFF	TGTGCCAGCAGTATCCAGAGCACTGAAGCTTTCTTT
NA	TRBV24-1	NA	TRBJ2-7	CATSPARAGAPSYEQYF	TGTGCCACCAGTCCTGCAAGGGCAGGGGCCCCTTCCTACGAGCAGTACTTC
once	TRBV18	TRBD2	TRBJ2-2	CASSPPGLVAGELFF	TGTGCCAGCTCACCACCGGGACTAGTGGCCGGGGAGCTGTTTTTT
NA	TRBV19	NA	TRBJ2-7	CASQGVGAKGYEQYF	TGTGCCAGTCAAGGGGTAGGCGCTAAGGGGTACGAGCAGTACTTC
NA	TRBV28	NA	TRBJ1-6	CASRTGVNSPLHF	TGTGCCAGTAGAACGGGTGTCAATTCACCCCTCCACTTT
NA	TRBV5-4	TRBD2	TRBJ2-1	CASSWGGAGGNEQFF	TGTGCCAGCAGCTGGGGGGGTGCCGGGGGCAATGAGCAGTTCTTC
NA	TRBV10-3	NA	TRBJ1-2	CAISESRGARGGYTF	TGTGCCATCAGTGAGTCGCGGGGGGCGCGAGGGGGCTACACCTTC
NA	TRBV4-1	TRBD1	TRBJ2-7	CASSSPDRGVYEQYF	TGCGCCAGCAGCTCTCCAGACAGGGGAGTGTACGAGCAGTACTTC
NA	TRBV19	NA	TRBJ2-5	CASSPGTGETQYF	TGTGCCAGTAGTCCAGGGACTGGGGAGACCCAGTACTTC
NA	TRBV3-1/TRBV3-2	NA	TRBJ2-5	CASSRERVETQYF	TGTGCCAGCAGCCGGGAGAGGGTCGAGACCCAGTACTTC
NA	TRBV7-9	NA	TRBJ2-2	CASSLWVYGTGELFF	TGTGCCAGCAGCTTATGGGTATATGGCACCGGGGAGCTGTTTTTT
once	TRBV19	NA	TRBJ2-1	CASSIVWGGPYNEQFF	TGTGCCAGTAGTATAGTGTGGGGGGGCCCCTACAATGAGCAGTTCTTC
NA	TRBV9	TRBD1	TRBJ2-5	CASSQDRGGETQYF	TGTGCCAGCAGCCAAGACAGGGGGGGAGAGACCCAGTACTTC
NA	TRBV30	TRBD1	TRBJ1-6	CAWTRGQANSPLHF	TGTGCCTGGACCCGGGGACAGGCGAATTCACCCCTCCACTTT
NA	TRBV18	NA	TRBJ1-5	CASSPGHDPGNQPQHF	TGTGCCAGCTCACCGGGACACGACCCAGGCAATCAGCCCCAGCATTTT
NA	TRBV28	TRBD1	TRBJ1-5	CASSSPGQGQHQPQHF	TGTGCCAGCAGTTCCCCGGGACAGGGCCAACACCAGCCCCAGCATTTT
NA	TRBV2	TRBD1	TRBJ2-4	CASSGDRDLNIQYF	TGTGCCAGCAGTGGGGACAGGGATTTGAACATTCAGTACTTC
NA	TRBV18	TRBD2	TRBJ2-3	CASSPPLRGLAGTDTQYF	TGTGCCAGCTCACCACCTCTGCGGGGACTAGCGGGGACAGATACGCAGTATTTT
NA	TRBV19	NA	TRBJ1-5	CASKEGNQPQHF	TGTGCCAGTAAGGAGGGAAATCAGCCCCAGCATTTT
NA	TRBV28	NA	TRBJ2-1	CASSFSAAKGVNEQFF	TGTGCCAGCAGTTTCAGTGCGGCCAAAGGGGTCAATGAGCAGTTCTTC
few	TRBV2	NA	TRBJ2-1	CASSEANHGRLSVEQFF	TGTGCCAGCAGTGAAGCGAACCATGGACGGCTTTCTGTTGAGCAGTTCTTC
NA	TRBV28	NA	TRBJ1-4	CASSKINEKLFF	TGTGCCAGCAGCAAGATTAATGAAAAACTGTTTTTT
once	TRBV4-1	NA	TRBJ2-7	CASSDGTRVHEQYF	TGCGCCAGCAGCGACGGGACCAGGGTCCACGAGCAGTACTTC
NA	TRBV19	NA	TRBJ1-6	CASSTGAAWSSYNSPLHF	TGTGCCAGTAGTACAGGGGCGGCGTGGAGCTCCTATAATTCACCCCTCCACTTT
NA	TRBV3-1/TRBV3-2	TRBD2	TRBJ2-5	CASSRPLAGGRWETQYF	TGTGCCAGCAGCCGGCCCTTAGCGGGGGGGCGATGGGAGACCCAGTACTTC
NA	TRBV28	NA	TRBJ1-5	CASSFAGGNQPQHF	TGTGCCAGCAGTTTTGCGGGGGGTAATCAGCCCCAGCATTTT
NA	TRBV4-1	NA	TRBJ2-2	CASSQRPDTGELFF	TGCGCCAGCAGCCAAAGGCCAGACACCGGGGAGCTGTTTTTT
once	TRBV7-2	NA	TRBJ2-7	CASSPWRHEQYF	TGTGCCAGCAGCCCCTGGCGCCACGAGCAGTACTTC
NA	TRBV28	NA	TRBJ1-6	CASSYYSGTGPYNSPLHF	TGTGCCAGCAGTTATTACTCCGGAACCGGCCCCTATAATTCACCCCTCCACTTT
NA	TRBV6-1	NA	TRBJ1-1	CASSEIPGGNTEAFF	TGTGCCAGCAGTGAAATCCCGGGAGGAAACACTGAAGCTTTCTTT
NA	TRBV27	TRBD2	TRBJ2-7	CASSSESGMRTYEQYF	TGTGCCAGCAGTTCCGAAAGCGGGATGAGGACCTACGAGCAGTACTTC
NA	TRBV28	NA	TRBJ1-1	CASSSPGGEIEAFF	TGTGCCAGCAGTTCCCCCGGGGGCGAGATTGAAGCTTTCTTT
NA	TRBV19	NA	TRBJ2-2	CASSIFSGSMAGELFF	TGTGCCAGTAGTATCTTCAGTGGGAGTATGGCCGGGGAGCTGTTTTTT